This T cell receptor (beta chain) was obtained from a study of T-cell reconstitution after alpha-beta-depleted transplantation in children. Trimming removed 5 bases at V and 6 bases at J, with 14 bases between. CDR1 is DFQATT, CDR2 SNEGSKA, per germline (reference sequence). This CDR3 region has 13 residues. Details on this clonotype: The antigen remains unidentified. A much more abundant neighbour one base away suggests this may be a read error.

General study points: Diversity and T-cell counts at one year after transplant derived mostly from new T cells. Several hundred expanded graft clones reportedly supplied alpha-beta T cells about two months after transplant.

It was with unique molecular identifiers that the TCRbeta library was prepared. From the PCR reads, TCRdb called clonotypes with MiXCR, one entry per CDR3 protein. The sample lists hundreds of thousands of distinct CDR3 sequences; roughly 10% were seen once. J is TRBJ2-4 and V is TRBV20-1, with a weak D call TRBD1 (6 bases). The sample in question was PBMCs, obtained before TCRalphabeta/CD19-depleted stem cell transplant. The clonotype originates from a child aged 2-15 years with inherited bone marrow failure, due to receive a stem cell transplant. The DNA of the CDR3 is TGCAGTGCTGGACGGACAGTGGGAAACATTCAGTACTTC. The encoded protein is CSAGRTVGNIQYF.